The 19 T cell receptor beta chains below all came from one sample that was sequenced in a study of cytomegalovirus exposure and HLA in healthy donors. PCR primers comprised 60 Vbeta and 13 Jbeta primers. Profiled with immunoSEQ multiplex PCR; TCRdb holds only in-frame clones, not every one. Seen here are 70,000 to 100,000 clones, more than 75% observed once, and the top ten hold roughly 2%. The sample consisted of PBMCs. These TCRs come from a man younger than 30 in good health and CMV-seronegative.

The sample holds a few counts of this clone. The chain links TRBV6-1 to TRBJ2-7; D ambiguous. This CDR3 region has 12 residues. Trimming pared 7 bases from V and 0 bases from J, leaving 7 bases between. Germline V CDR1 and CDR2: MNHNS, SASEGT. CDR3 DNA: TGTGCCAGCAATCCCAGCTCCTACGAGCAGTACTTC. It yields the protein CASNPSSYEQYF.

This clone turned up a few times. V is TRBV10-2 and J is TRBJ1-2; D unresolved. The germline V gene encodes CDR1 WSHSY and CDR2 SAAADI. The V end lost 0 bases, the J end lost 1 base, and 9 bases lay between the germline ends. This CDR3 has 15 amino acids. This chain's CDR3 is CASSESPVFNYGYTF. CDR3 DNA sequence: TGCGCCAGCAGTGAGTCCCCCGTTTTTAACTATGGCTACACCTTC.

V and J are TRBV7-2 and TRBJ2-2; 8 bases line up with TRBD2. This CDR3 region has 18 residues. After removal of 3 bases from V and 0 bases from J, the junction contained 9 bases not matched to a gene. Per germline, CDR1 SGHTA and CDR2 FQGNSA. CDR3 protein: CASSFPGGGSPNTGELFF. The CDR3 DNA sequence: TGTGCCAGCAGCTTCCCCGGGGGGGGAAGCCCGAACACCGGGGAGCTGTTTTTT.

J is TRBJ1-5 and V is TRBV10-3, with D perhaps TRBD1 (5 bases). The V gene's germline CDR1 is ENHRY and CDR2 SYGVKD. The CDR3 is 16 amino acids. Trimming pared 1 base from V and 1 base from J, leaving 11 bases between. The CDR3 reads CAISELGPPSNQPQHF. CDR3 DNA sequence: TGTGCCATCAGTGAGTTGGGGCCGCCCAGCAATCAGCCCCAGCATTTT.

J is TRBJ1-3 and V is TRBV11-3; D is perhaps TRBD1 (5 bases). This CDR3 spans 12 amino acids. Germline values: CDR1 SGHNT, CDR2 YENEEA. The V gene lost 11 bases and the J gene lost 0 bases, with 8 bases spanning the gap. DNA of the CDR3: TGTGCCGGGAGGGGCTCTGGAAACACCATATATTTT. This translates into CAGRGSGNTIYF.

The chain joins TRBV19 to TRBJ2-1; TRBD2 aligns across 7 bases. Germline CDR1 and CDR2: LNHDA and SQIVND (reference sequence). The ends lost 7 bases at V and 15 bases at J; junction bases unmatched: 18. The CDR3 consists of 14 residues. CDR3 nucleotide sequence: TGTGCCAGTACCGCGGTCGGGGGAGGGCCCGAGAGGTTCTTC. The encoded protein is CASTAVGGGPERFF.

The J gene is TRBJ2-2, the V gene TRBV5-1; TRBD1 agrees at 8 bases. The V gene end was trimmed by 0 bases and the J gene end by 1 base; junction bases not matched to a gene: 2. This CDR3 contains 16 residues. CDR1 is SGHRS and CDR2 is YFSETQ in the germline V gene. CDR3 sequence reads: CASSLGQGWNTGELFF. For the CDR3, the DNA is TGCGCCAGCAGCTTGGGACAGGGGTGGAACACCGGGGAGCTGTTTTTT.

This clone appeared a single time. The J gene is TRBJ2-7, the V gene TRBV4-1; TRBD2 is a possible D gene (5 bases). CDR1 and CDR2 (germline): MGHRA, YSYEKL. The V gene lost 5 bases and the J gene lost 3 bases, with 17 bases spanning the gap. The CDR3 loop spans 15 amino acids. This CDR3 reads CASSNAGNVDYEQYF. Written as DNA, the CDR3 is TGCGCCAGCAGCAACGCCGGGAACGTCGACTACGAGCAGTACTTC.

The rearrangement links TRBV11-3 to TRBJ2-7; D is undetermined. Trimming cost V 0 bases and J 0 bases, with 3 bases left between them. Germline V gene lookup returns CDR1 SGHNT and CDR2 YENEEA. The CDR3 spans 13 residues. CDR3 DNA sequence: TGTGCCAGCAGCTTAGACGGCTCCTACGAGCAGTACTTC. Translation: CASSLDGSYEQYF.

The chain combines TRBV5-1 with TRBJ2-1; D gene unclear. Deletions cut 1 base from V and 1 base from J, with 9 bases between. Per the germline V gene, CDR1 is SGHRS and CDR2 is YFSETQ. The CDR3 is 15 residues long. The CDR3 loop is CASSLSARSYNEQFF. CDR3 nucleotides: TGCGCCAGCAGCTTGTCCGCACGGTCCTACAATGAGCAGTTCTTC.

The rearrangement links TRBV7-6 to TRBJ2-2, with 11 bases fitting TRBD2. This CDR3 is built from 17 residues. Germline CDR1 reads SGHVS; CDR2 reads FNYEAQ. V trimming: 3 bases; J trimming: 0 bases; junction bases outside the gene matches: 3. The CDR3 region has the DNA TGTGCCAGCAGCTTCCCGACTAGCGGGGCGAACACCGGGGAGCTGTTTTTT. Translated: CASSFPTSGANTGELFF.

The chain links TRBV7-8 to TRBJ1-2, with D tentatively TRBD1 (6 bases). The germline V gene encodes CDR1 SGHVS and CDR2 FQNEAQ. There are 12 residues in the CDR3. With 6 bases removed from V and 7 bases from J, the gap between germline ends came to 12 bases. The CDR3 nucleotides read TGTGCCAGCAGTACCCAGGGGTTTGGCTACACCTTC. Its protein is CASSTQGFGYTF.

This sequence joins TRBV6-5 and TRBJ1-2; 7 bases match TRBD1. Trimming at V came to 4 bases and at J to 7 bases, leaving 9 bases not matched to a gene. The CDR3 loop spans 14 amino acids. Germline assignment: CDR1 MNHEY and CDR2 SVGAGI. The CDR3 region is CASSSHGQAAGYTF. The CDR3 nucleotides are TGTGCCAGCAGTTCCCACGGACAGGCGGCTGGCTACACCTTC.

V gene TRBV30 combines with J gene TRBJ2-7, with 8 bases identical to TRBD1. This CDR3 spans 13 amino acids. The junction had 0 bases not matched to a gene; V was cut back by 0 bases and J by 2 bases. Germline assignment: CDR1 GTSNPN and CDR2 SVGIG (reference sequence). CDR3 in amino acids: CAWSVQGAYEQYF. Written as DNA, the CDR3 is TGTGCCTGGAGTGTACAGGGGGCCTACGAGCAGTACTTC.

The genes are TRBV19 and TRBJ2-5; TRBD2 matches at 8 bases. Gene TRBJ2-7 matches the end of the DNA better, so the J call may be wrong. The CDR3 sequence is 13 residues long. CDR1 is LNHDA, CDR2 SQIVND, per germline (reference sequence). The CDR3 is CASSRGGVYEQYF. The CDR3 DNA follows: TGTGCCAGTTCCCGGGGGGGCGTCTACGAGCAGTACTTC.

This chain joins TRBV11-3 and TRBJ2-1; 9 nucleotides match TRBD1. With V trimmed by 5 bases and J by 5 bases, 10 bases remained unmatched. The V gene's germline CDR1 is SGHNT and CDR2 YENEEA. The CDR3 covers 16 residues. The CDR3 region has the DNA TGTGCCAGCAGCACTCACGGGACAGGGTCCCACAATGAGCAGTTCTTC. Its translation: CASSTHGTGSHNEQFF. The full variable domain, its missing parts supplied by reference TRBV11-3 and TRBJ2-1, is EAGVVQSPRYKIIEKKQPVAFWCNPISGHNTLYWYLQNLGQGPELLIRYENEEAVDDSQLPKDRFSAERLKGVDSTLKIQPAELGDSAVYLCASSTHGTGSHNEQFFGPGTRLTVL.

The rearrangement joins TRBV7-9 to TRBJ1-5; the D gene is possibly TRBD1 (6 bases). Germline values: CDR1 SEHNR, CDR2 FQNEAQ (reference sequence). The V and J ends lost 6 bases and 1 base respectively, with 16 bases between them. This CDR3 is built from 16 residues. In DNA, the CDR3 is TGTGCCAGCAGTCGCGCGGGGGCAGCGAGCAATCAGCCCCAGCATTTT. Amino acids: CASSRAGAASNQPQHF.

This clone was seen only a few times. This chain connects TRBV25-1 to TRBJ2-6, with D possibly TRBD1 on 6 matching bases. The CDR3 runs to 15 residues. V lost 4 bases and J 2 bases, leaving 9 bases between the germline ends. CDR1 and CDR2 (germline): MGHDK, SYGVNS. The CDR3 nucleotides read TGTGCCAGCAGTGCCCCAGGGGCTGGGGCCAACGTCCTGACTTTC. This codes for CASSAPGAGANVLTF.

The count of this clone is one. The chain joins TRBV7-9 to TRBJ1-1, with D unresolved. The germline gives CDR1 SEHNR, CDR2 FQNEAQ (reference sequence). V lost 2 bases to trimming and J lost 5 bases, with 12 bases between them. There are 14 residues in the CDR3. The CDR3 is CASSLYGEETEAFF. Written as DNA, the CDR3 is TGTGCCAGCAGCTTATACGGCGAGGAGACTGAAGCTTTCTTT.